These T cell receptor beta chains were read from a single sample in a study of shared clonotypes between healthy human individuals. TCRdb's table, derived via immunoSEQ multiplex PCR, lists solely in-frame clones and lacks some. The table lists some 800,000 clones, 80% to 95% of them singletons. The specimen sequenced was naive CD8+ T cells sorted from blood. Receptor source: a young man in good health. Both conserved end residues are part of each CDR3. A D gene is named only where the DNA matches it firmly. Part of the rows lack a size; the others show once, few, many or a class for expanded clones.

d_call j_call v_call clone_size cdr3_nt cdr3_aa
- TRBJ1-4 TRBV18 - TGTGCCAGCTCACCATACGCGATGACCCTGTCAACTAATGAAAAACTGTTTTTT CASSPYAMTLSTNEKLFF
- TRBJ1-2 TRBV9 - TGTGCCAGCAGCGTTCGCGCCTATGGCTACACCTTC CASSVRAYGYTF
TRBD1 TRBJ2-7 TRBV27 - TGTGCCAGCAGTTTATACCCGGGACAGAACCACGAGCAGTACTTC CASSLYPGQNHEQYF
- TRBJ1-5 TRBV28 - TGTGCCAGCAGGGGGGGGGACAAGGTTTATCAGCCCCAGCATTTT CASRGGDKVYQPQHF
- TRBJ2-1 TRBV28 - TGTGCCAGTAGACACAATGAGCAGTTCTTC CASRHNEQFF
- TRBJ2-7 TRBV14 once TGTGCCAGCAGCCAAGGGGAAAGCTCCTACGAGCAGTACTTC CASSQGESSYEQYF
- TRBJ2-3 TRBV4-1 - TGCGCCAGCAGCCAACGCCCCTCGGAAGCAGATACGCAGTATTTT CASSQRPSEADTQYF
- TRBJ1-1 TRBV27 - TGTGCCAGCAAGACGACAGTGAACACTGAAGCTTTCTTT CASKTTVNTEAFF
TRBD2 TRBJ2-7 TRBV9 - TGTGCCAGCAGCGTACCTAGCGGGGGTAAATACGAGCAGTACTTC CASSVPSGGKYEQYF
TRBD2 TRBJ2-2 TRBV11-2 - TGTGCCAGCAGCTCGAGAGGGGGACTAGCGGGATCAGGGGTCGGGGAGCTGTTTTTT CASSSRGGLAGSGVGELFF
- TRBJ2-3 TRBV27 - TGTGCCAGCAAAGACCGGGGGCTAGTAAACACAGATACGCAGTATTTT CASKDRGLVNTDTQYF
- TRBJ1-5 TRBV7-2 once TGTGCCAGCAGCTTCTTTCAGGGAATGAATCAGCCCCAGCATTTT CASSFFQGMNQPQHF
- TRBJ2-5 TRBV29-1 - TGCAGCGTTGAGTTTGCGAACCAAGAGACCCAGTACTTC CSVEFANQETQYF
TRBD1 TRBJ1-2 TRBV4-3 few TGCGCCAGCAGCCCTACGACAGGGGCGGGGCATGGCTACACCTTC CASSPTTGAGHGYTF
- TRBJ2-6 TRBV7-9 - TGTGCCAGCAGCGCGACCCTCGGGGCGGGGACCTCTGGGGCCAACGTCCTGACTTTC CASSATLGAGTSGANVLTF
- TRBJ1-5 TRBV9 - TGTGCCAGCAGCGCGGGGGATAGCAATCAGCCCCAGCATTTT CASSAGDSNQPQHF
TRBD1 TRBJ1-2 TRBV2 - TGTGCCAGCAGCAATACAGGGGGGTATCTCTATGGCTACACCTTC CASSNTGGYLYGYTF
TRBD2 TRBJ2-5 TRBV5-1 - TGCGCCAGCAGCAAATGGACTAGCGGGAGGGCGGGTCAAGAGACCCAGTACTTC CASSKWTSGRAGQETQYF
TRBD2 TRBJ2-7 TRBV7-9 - TGTGCCAGCAGCAAGACCGGGACTAACAACCACGAGCAGTACTTC CASSKTGTNNHEQYF
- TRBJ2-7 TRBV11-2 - TGTGCCAGTCATACTTCCTACGAGCAGTACTTC CASHTSYEQYF
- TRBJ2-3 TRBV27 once TGTGCCAGCAGTTTACTCTCGTCCCCTCCAGATACGCAGTATTTT CASSLLSSPPDTQYF
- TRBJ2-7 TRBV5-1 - TGCGCCAGCAGCTTGGTTTGGGTATCCTCCTACGAGCAGTACTTC CASSLVWVSSYEQYF
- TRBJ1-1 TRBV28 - TGTGCCAGCAGCCCAGGGGTCACCAACACTGAAGCTTTCTTT CASSPGVTNTEAFF
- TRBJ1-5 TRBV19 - TGTGCCAGTAGTATCGGTGGGGTCGGCAATCAGCCCCAGCATTTT CASSIGGVGNQPQHF
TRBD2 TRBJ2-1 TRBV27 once TGTGCCAGCAGTCTGACTAGCGGGAACAATGAGCAGTTCTTC CASSLTSGNNEQFF
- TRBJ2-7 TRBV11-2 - TGTGCCAGCAGCTTAGAAATGGGCTCCTACGAGCAGTACTTC CASSLEMGSYEQYF
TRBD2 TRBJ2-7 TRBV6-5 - TGTGCCAGCAGTCATAATAGCGGGAACTCCTACGAGCAGTACTTC CASSHNSGNSYEQYF
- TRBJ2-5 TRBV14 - TGTGCCAGCAGCCAAGATGGAGTGACAGGCCGGGACTTC CASSQDGVTGRDF
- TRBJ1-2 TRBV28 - TGTGCCAGCAGTTTATATGAGGGTTCCGCTTACTATGGCTACACCTTC CASSLYEGSAYYGYTF
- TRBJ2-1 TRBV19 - TGTGCCAGTAGTATAGTTTCCCTTCAAGAGCAGTTCTTC CASSIVSLQEQFF
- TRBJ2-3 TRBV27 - TGTGCCAGCAGTTTATCGGGTGGCGGGGATACGCAGTATTTT CASSLSGGGDTQYF
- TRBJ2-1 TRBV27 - TGTGCCAGCAGTTTAGGCAGCTTATCCTCCTCCCATGAGCAGTTCTTC CASSLGSLSSSHEQFF
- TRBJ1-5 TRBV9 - TGTGCCAGCAGCCCCGGAGGTATGAATCAGCCCCAGCATTTT CASSPGGMNQPQHF
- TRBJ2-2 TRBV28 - TGTGCCAGCAGTTTTGACAGGTCCGAAGTCCCGACCGGGGAGCTGTTTTTT CASSFDRSEVPTGELFF
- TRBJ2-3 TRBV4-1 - TGCGCCAGCAGCCAACCCGACAGCACAGATACGCAGTATTTT CASSQPDSTDTQYF
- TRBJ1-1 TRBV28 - TGTGCCAGCAGTGCGGCCCCGGGGACAATCAGTGAAGGTGACACTGAAGCTTTCTTT CASSAAPGTISEGDTEAFF
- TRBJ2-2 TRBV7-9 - TGTGCCAGCAGCAGACTCTTCATGTGGGAGCTGTTTTTT CASSRLFMWELFF
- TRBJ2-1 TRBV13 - TGTGCCAGCAGCTTAGGCCACAAGGGCGAGCAGTTCTTC CASSLGHKGEQFF
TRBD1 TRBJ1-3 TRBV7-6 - TGTGCCAGCAGCCACGGACAGGGAACGAGGAACACCATATATTTT CASSHGQGTRNTIYF
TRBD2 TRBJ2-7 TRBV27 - TGTGCCAGCAGTTGGCGGGAGGGCTACGAGCAGTACTTC CASSWREGYEQYF
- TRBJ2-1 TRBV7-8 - TGTGCCAGCAGCTTAGCGGTGGGAGGTACGGACAATGAGCAGTTCTTC CASSLAVGGTDNEQFF
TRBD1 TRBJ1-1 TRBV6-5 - TGTGCCAGCAGTTACTTTACAGGGGATTCTGAAGCTTTCTTT CASSYFTGDSEAFF
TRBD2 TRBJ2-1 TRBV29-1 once TGCAGCGTTGAAGGACTAGCGGGAAGTTCCTACAATGAGCAGTTCTTC CSVEGLAGSSYNEQFF
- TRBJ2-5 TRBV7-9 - TGTGCCAGCAGCGCGGACCCAGAAGAGACCCAGTACTTC CASSADPEETQYF
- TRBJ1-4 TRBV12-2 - TGTGCAAGTCGCTTAGTAGGAGCCCGTATTGCAACTAATGAAAAACTGTTTTTT CASRLVGARIATNEKLFF
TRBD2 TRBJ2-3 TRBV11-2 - TGTGCCAGCAGCTTAATCCTAGCGGGGTCCACAGATACGCAGTATTTT CASSLILAGSTDTQYF
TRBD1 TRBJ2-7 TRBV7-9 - TGTGCCAGCAGCCCAGCAAAGAAGGGACAGAGAAACGAGCAGTACTTC CASSPAKKGQRNEQYF
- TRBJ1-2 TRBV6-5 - TGTGCCAGCAGTGCAGGGGCCTATGGCTACACCTTC CASSAGAYGYTF
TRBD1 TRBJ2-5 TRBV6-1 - TGTGCCAGCAGTGTCGCGCCAGAACAGGGGGCTCCCCAGTACTTC CASSVAPEQGAPQYF
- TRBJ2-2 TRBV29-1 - TGCAGCGTTGCCCCCGCTGACAAGGGGGAGCTGTTTTTT CSVAPADKGELFF
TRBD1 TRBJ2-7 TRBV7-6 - TGTGCCAGCAGCAATAGGGACAGGGACTACGAGCAGTACTTC CASSNRDRDYEQYF
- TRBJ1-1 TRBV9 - TGTGCCAGCAGCGTAGGGTCGAACACTGAAGCTTTCTTT CASSVGSNTEAFF
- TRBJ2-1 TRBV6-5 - TGTGCCAGCAGTGATGCGGGCAATGAGCAGTTCTTC CASSDAGNEQFF
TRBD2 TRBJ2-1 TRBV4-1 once TGCGCCAGCAGCCAAGAAACTAGCGGGAGCTCCTACAATGAGCAGTTCTTC CASSQETSGSSYNEQFF
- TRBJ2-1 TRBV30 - TGTGCCTGGAGTGGGCCCCAGTTTGCTGAGCAGTTCTTC CAWSGPQFAEQFF